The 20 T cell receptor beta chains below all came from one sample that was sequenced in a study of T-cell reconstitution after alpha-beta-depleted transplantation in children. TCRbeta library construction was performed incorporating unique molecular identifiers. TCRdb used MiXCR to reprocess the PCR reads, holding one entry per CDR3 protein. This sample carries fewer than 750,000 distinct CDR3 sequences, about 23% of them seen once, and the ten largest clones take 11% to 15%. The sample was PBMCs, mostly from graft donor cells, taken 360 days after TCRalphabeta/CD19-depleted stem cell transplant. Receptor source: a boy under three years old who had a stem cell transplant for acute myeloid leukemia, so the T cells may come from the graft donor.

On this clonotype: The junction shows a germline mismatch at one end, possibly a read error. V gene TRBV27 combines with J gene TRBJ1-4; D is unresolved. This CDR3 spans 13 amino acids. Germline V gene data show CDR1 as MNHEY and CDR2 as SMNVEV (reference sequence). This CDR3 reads CTSSPGVGEKLFF. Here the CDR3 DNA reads TGTACCAGCAGTCCGGGAGTGGGAGAAAAACTGTTTTTT.

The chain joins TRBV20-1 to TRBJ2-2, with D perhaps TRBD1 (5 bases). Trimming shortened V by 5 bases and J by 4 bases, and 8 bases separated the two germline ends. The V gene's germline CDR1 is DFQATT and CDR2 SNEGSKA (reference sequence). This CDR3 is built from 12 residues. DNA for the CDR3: TGCAGTGCTGGGGCCGGCACCGGGGAGCTGTTTTTT. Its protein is CSAGAGTGELFF.

CDR3 sequence reads: CASTGFAEAFF. The DNA for the CDR3 is TGTGCCAGCACGGGGTTCGCTGAAGCTTTCTTT. The chain couples TRBV25-1 to TRBJ1-1; D is ambiguous. Germline lookup yields CDR1 MGHDK and CDR2 SYGVNS. The V end was cut by 7 bases, the J end by 6 bases, with 9 bases between. CDR3 length: 11 amino acids.

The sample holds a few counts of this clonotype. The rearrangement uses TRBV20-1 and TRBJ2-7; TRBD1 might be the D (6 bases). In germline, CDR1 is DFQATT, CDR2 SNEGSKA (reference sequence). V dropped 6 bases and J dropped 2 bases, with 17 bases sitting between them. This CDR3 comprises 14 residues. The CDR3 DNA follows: TGCAGTGCCCGGGTACAGGGAATCCCCTACGAGCAGTACGTC. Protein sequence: CSARVQGIPYEQYV.

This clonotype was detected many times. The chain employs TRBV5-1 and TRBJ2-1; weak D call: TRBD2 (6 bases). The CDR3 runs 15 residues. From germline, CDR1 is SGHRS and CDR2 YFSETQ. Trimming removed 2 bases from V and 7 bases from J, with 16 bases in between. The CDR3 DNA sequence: TGCGCCAGCAGCTTCATTCATGCCCGGGGGAATGAGCAGTTCTTC. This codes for CASSFIHARGNEQFF.

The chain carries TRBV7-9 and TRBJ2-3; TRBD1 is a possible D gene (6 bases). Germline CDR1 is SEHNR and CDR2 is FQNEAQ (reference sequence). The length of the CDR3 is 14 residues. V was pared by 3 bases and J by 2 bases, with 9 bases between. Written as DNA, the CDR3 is TGTGCCAGCAGCTTTGAGGGGGTCACAGATACGCAGTATTTT. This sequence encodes CASSFEGVTDTQYF. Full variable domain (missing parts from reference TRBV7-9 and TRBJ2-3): DTGVSQNPRHKITKRGQNVTFRCDPISEHNRLYWYRQTLGQGPEFLTYFQNEAQLEKSRLLSDRFSAERPKGSFSTLEIQRTEQGDSAMYLCASSFEGVTDTQYFGPGTRLTVL.

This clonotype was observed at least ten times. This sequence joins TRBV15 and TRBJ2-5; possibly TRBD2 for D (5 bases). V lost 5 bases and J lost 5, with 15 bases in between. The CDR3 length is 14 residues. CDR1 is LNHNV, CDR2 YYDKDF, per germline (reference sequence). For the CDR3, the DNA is TGTGCCACCAGCGGCGGGCTCACCAGGGAGACCCAGTACTTC. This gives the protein CATSGGLTRETQYF.

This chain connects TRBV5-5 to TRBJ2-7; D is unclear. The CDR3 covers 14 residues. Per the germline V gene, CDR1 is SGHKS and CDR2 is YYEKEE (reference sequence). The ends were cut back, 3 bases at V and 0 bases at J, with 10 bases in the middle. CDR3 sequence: CASSSRSSSYEQYF. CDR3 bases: TGTGCCAGCAGCTCCCGGTCGAGCTCCTACGAGCAGTACTTC.

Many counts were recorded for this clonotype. DNA for the CDR3: TGTGCCAGCAGCTCTTTAGGACAGGGGGACGAGCAGTACTTC. Translating gives CASSSLGQGDEQYF. The rearrangement links TRBV7-2 to TRBJ2-7, with 10 bases that match TRBD1. The CDR3 is 14 amino acids. CDR1 and CDR2 (germline): SGHTA, FQGNSA. After removal of 4 bases from V and 5 bases from J, the junction contained 5 bases not matched to a gene.

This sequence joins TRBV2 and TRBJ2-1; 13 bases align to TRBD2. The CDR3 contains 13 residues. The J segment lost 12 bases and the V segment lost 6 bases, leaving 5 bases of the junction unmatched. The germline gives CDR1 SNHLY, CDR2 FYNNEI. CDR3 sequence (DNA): TGTGCCAGCAGGACTAGCGGGGGGATTAGGCAGTTCTTC. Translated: CASRTSGGIRQFF.

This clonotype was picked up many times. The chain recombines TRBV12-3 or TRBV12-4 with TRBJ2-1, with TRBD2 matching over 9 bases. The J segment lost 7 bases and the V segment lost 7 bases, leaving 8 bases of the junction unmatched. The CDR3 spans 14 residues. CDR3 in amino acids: CASMGAGGGNEQFF. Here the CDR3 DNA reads TGTGCCAGCATGGGAGCGGGGGGCGGTAATGAGCAGTTCTTC.

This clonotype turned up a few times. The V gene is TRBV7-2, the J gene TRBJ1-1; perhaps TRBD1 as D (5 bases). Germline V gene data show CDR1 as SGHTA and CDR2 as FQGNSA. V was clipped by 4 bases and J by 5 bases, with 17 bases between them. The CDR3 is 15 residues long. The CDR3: CASSSHSRVRTEAFF. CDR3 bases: TGTGCCAGCAGCTCCCACTCCAGGGTACGGACTGAAGCTTTCTTT.

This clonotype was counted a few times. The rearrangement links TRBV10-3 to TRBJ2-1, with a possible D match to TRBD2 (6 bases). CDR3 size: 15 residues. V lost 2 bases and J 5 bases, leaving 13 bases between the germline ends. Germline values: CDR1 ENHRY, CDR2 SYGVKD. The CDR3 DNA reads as TGTGCCATCAGTGAGCGGTCAGGGAGGCACAATGAGCAGTTCTTC. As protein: CAISERSGRHNEQFF.

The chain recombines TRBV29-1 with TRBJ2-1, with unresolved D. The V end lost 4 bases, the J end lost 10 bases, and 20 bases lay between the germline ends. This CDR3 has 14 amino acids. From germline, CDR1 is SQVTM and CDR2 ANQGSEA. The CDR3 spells CSVAGRPARREQFF. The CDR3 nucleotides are TGCAGCGTTGCCGGACGGCCGGCCAGACGGGAGCAGTTCTTC.

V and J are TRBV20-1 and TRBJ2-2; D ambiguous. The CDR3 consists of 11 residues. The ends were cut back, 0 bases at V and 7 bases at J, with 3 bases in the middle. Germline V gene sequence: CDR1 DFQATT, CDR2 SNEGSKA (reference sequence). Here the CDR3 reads CSAREIGELFF. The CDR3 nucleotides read TGCAGTGCTAGAGAAATCGGGGAGCTGTTTTTT.

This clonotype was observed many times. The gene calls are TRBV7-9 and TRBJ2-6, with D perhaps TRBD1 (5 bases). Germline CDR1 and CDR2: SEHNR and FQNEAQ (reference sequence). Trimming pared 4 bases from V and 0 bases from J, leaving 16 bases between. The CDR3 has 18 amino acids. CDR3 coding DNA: TGTGCCAGCAGCTCCAGGGTCCTACTGCCCTCTGGGGCCAACGTCCTGACTTTC. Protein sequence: CASSSRVLLPSGANVLTF.

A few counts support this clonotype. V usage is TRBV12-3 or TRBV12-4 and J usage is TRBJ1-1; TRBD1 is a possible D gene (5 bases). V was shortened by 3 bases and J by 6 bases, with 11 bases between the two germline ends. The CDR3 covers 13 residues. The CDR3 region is CASSLGGTAEAFF. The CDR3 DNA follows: TGTGCCAGCAGTTTGGGAGGGACGGCTGAAGCTTTCTTT.

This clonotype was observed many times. The CDR3, as DNA: TGTGCCAGCAGCTTAGCTAGCGGGGTCTACAATGAGCAGTTCTTC. Residues: CASSLASGVYNEQFF. The V and J genes are TRBV7-2 and TRBJ2-1, with 8 bases fitting TRBD2. The CDR3 consists of 15 residues. CDR1 is SGHTA, CDR2 FQGNSA, per germline. V trimming: 0 bases; J trimming: 3 bases; junction bases outside the gene matches: 1.

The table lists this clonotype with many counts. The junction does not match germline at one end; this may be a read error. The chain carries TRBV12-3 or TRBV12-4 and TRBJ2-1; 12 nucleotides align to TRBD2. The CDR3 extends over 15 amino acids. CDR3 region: CASSSGLAGSSMAIF. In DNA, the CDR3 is TGTGCCAGCAGTTCCGGACTAGCGGGGTCCTCAATGGCGATCTTC.

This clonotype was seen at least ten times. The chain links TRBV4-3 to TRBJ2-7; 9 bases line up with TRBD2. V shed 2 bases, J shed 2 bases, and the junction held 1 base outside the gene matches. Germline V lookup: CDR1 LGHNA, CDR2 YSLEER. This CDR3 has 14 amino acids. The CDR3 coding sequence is TGCGCCAGCAGCCAAATAGCGGGGGCCTACGAGCAGTACTTC. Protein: CASSQIAGAYEQYF.